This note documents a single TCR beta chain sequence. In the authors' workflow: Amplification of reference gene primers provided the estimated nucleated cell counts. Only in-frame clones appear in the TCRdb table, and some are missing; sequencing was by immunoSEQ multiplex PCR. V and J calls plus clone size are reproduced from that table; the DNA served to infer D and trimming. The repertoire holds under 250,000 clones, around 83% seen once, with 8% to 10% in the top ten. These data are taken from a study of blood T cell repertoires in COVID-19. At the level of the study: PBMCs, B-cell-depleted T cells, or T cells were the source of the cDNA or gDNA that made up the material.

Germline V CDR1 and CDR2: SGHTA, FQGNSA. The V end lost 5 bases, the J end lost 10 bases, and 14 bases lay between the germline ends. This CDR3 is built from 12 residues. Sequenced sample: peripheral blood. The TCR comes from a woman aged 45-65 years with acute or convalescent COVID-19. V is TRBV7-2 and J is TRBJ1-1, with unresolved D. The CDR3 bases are TGTGCCAGCAGCACGCACCTAGGAACAGCTTTCTTT. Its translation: CASSTHLGTAFF.